These 23 T cell receptor beta chains came from one sample sequenced in a study of blood T cell repertoires in COVID-19. The protocol was immunoSEQ multiplex PCR, while the TCRdb copy is restricted to in-frame clones and leaves out a portion. The table records about 89,000 clones, 78% of them present only once. Sequences were obtained from peripheral blood. All receptors derive from a man between 65 and 80 years old with COVID-19, enrolled during active disease.

The rearrangement uses TRBV3-1 (or the pseudogene TRBV3-2) and TRBJ2-7; 13 bases are a match to TRBD2. Germline V CDR1 and CDR2: LGHDT, YNNKEL (reference sequence). After removal of 2 bases from V and 3 bases from J, the junction contained 7 bases not matched to a gene. The CDR3 consists of 17 residues. The CDR3 sequence is CASSQPARTSGSYEQYF. CDR3 DNA sequence: TGTGCCAGCAGCCAACCGGCCCGGACTAGCGGGAGCTACGAGCAGTACTTC.

The chain couples TRBV18 to TRBJ1-3; 7 nucleotides agree with TRBD1. Trimming cost V 3 bases and J 0 bases; bases outside gene matches: 5. The CDR3 runs 16 residues. The germline V gene has CDR1 KGHSH and CDR2 LQKENI. CDR3 in amino acids: CASSPSGQSSGNTIYF. The CDR3 coding sequence is TGTGCCAGCTCACCGTCGGGACAGAGCTCTGGAAACACCATATATTTT.

In nucleotides, the CDR3 is TGTGCCAGCAGTGAAATAGCGGGGGGATCCTACGAGCAGTACTTC. The encoded protein is CASSEIAGGSYEQYF. The chain recombines TRBV6-1 with TRBJ2-7, with 10 bases lining up with TRBD2. Germline V CDR1 and CDR2: MNHNS, SASEGT. J gave up 1 base and V 2 bases, and 2 bases lay outside the gene matches. The CDR3 extends over 15 amino acids.

CDR3 residues: CASSSTGGTEAFF. The CDR3 region has the DNA TGTGCCAGCAGCTCGACAGGGGGCACTGAAGCTTTCTTT. The chain recombines TRBV2 with TRBJ1-1, with 9 bases that match TRBD1. V lost 6 bases to trimming and J lost 4 bases; unmatched junction nucleotides: 3. Germline CDR1 and CDR2: SNHLY and FYNNEI. There are 13 residues in the CDR3.

The count of this clone is one. This chain joins TRBV7-2 and TRBJ1-1; D gene uncertain. Trimming stripped 2 bases from V and 5 bases from J, with 9 bases between. Per the germline V gene, CDR1 is SGHTA and CDR2 is FQGNSA. This CDR3 comprises 13 residues. CDR3 in DNA: TGTGCCAGCAGCTTATCTAGGAGGACTGAAGCTTTCTTT. Its translation is CASSLSRRTEAFF.

This chain joins TRBV2 and TRBJ2-3; TRBD1 matches at 7 bases. After removal of 6 bases from V and 5 bases from J, the junction contained 8 bases not matched to a gene. CDR1 and CDR2 (germline): SNHLY, FYNNEI. The CDR3 extends over 14 amino acids. The CDR3 is CASSGTGVGDTQYF. The CDR3 DNA sequence: TGTGCCAGCAGCGGTACAGGGGTAGGAGATACGCAGTATTTT.

Comment on this clone: Sequence at one end of the junction differs from germline and may be a read error. This chain links TRBV5-1 with TRBJ2-4; D is possibly TRBD2 (6 bases). This CDR3 is built from 14 residues. Per the germline V gene, CDR1 is SGHRS and CDR2 is YFSETQ. CDR3 loop: CASSLDGGWNIQYF. For the CDR3, the DNA is TGCGCCAGCAGTTTGGATGGAGGGTGGAACATTCAGTACTTC.

This chain uses TRBV11-3 with TRBJ1-1, with TRBD1 matching over 7 bases. With 2 bases clipped from V and 13 bases from J, the junction kept 7 bases outside the gene matches. CDR3 length equals 12 residues. Germline CDR1 and CDR2: SGHNT and YENEEA. CDR3 in DNA: TGTGCCAGCAGCTTAAGACAGGGACTCGGTTTCTTT. Encoded protein: CASSLRQGLGFF.

The V and J genes are TRBV5-4 and TRBJ2-1; no clear D gene. The CDR3 is made up of 15 amino acids. Trimming left V 1 base short and J 0 bases short, with 8 bases between. Germline lookup yields CDR1 SGHNT and CDR2 YYREEE (reference sequence). In nucleotides, the CDR3 is TGTGCCAGCAGCTTGAGATGGAGCTCCTACAATGAGCAGTTCTTC. It encodes CASSLRWSSYNEQFF.

Only one count was recorded for this clone. The chain combines TRBV6-2 or TRBV6-3 with TRBJ2-2; TRBD2 matches at 9 bases. V lost 6 bases to trimming and J lost 6 bases; unmatched junction nucleotides: 11. This CDR3 has 16 amino acids. Germline CDR1 reads MNHEY; CDR2 reads SVGEGT. The chain's CDR3 is CASSPGGTSLPGELFF. Written as DNA, the CDR3 is TGTGCCAGCAGCCCCGGGGGGACTAGCTTACCCGGGGAGCTGTTTTTT.

This clone has only a few counts. Other DNA sequences in the sample encode the same CDR3. V usage is TRBV5-1 and J usage is TRBJ1-2, with TRBD1 matching 11 bases. Germline assignment: CDR1 SGHRS and CDR2 YFSETQ. After removal of 4 bases from V and 5 bases from J, the junction contained 4 bases not matched to a gene. The CDR3 consists of 14 residues. CDR3 loop: CASSPGQGAYGYTF. DNA for the CDR3: TGCGCCAGCAGCCCTGGACAGGGGGCTTATGGCTACACCTTC.

The chain combines TRBV5-6 with TRBJ1-2; D might be TRBD1 (6 bases). The CDR3 is 15 amino acids. From germline, CDR1 is SGHDT and CDR2 YYEEEE. The ends were cut back, 4 bases at V and 5 bases at J, with 18 bases in the middle. The chain's CDR3 is CASSINAGEGYGYTF. The CDR3 nucleotides read TGTGCCAGCAGCATAAACGCAGGGGAGGGATATGGCTACACCTTC.

This clone was recorded many times. The chain recombines TRBV14 with TRBJ2-1; the match to TRBD1 covers 7 bases. V was clipped by 2 bases and J by 7 bases; unmatched bases: 11. Germline CDR1 is SGHDN and CDR2 is FVKESK. This CDR3 is built from 16 residues. This chain's CDR3 is CASSQSGQDVRNEQFF. In DNA form, the CDR3 reads TGTGCCAGCAGCCAAAGCGGACAGGATGTGAGGAATGAGCAGTTCTTC.

The chain uses TRBV7-9 and TRBJ2-3; 7 bases are shared with TRBD2. Germline assignment: CDR1 SEHNR and CDR2 FQNEAQ (reference sequence). The CDR3 is made up of 15 amino acids. Germline trimming cut 5 bases from V and 1 base from J; bases unmatched to any gene: 6. DNA for the CDR3: TGTGCCAGCAGCCGCGCGGGAGCGGGCACAGATACGCAGTATTTT. Its protein product is CASSRAGAGTDTQYF.

The chain has TRBV20-1 and TRBJ1-2; D not certain. The CDR3 runs 12 residues. Trimming took 3 bases from V and 4 from J, leaving 9 bases between them. CDR1 DFQATT and CDR2 SNEGSKA come from the germline V gene (reference sequence). The DNA for the CDR3 is TGCAGTGCTAGTGAACAGAGCTATGGCTACACCTTC. It yields the protein CSASEQSYGYTF.

The chain is built from TRBV3-1 (or the pseudogene TRBV3-2) and TRBJ2-3; D is perhaps TRBD2 (5 bases). Per germline, CDR1 LGHDT and CDR2 YNNKEL (reference sequence). The CDR3 extends over 16 amino acids. Trimming removed 0 bases at V and 0 bases at J, with 10 bases between. The CDR3 here is CASSQDTGRSTDTQYF. DNA of the CDR3: TGTGCCAGCAGCCAAGACACGGGGAGAAGCACAGATACGCAGTATTTT.

The J gene is TRBJ1-2, the V gene TRBV5-1; maybe TRBD1 (6 bases). CDR3 length: 15 residues. Trimming pared 1 base from V and 4 bases from J, leaving 14 bases between. CDR1 is SGHRS, CDR2 YFSETQ, per germline. The CDR3 protein is CASSLLGDTLYGYTF. The CDR3 DNA is TGCGCCAGCAGCTTGTTAGGGGACACGCTCTATGGCTACACCTTC.

The chain employs TRBV7-2 and TRBJ1-2; unclear D gene. The CDR3 spans 13 residues. Per germline, CDR1 SGHTA and CDR2 FQGNSA. V dropped 3 bases and J dropped 1 base, with 6 bases sitting between them. The CDR3 nucleotides are TGTGCCAGCAGCTTTACGAGTAACTATGGCTACACCTTC. The encoded protein is CASSFTSNYGYTF.

This clone showed up just a few times. The chain uses TRBV7-9 and TRBJ2-3; 7 bases fit TRBD1. Losses at the gene ends were 3 bases for V and 2 bases for J; bases not matched to a gene: 2. CDR3 length: 14 amino acids. Germline loops: CDR1 SEHNR, CDR2 FQNEAQ (reference sequence). Here the CDR3 DNA reads TGTGCCAGCAGCTTTCAGGGGGACACAGATACGCAGTATTTT. This codes for CASSFQGDTDTQYF. Filled out from reference TRBV7-9 and TRBJ2-3, the complete variable domain reads DTGVSQNPRHKITKRGQNVTFRCDPISEHNRLYWYRQTLGQGPEFLTYFQNEAQLEKSRLLSDRFSAERPKGSFSTLEIQRTEQGDSAMYLCASSFQGDTDTQYFGPGTRLTVL.

The sample holds one count of this clone. The CDR3 DNA reads as TGTGCCAGCAGTGTACAGAACATCCAAGAGACCCAGTACTTC. The encoded protein is CASSVQNIQETQYF. J is TRBJ2-5 and V is TRBV25-1; D not resolved. This CDR3 has 14 residues. Trimming removed 4 bases at V and 1 base at J, with 10 bases between. CDR1 and CDR2 (germline): MGHDK, SYGVNS.

J is TRBJ1-4 and V is TRBV6-6, with 9 bases aligning to TRBD1. This CDR3 region has 15 residues. In germline, CDR1 is MNHNY, CDR2 SVGAGI (reference sequence). J lost 8 bases, V lost 2 bases, and 6 bases had no gene match. CDR3 residues: CASSYQQGATEKLFF. CDR3 in DNA: TGTGCCAGCAGTTACCAACAGGGGGCTACGGAAAAACTGTTTTTT.

In nucleotides, the CDR3 is TGTGCCAGCAGTTACCTAACAGGGGCACGGGAGACCCAGTACTTC. It translates to CASSYLTGARETQYF. The chain combines TRBV6-6 with TRBJ2-5; TRBD1 matches 7 bases. This CDR3 has 15 amino acids. V dropped 2 bases and J dropped 5; count of bases not matched to a gene: 8. Looked up from germline, CDR1 is MNHNY and CDR2 is SVGAGI (reference sequence).

This clone was recorded a few times. CDR3 bases: TGTGCCAGGCGGACAGGGAACACTGAAGCTTTCTTT. This sequence encodes CARRTGNTEAFF. The rearrangement joins TRBV19 to TRBJ1-1, with TRBD1 matching over 7 bases. The CDR3 is 12 amino acids. Germline loops: CDR1 LNHDA, CDR2 SQIVND (reference sequence). V shed 9 bases, J shed 1 base, and the junction held 2 bases outside the gene matches. Full variable domain (outside the CDR3, taken from reference TRBV19 and TRBJ1-1): DGGITQSPKYLFRKEGQNVTLSCEQNLNHDAMYWYRQDPGQGLRLIYYSQIVNDFQKGDIAEGYSVSREKKESFPLTVTSAQKNPTAFYLCARRTGNTEAFFGQGTRLTVV.